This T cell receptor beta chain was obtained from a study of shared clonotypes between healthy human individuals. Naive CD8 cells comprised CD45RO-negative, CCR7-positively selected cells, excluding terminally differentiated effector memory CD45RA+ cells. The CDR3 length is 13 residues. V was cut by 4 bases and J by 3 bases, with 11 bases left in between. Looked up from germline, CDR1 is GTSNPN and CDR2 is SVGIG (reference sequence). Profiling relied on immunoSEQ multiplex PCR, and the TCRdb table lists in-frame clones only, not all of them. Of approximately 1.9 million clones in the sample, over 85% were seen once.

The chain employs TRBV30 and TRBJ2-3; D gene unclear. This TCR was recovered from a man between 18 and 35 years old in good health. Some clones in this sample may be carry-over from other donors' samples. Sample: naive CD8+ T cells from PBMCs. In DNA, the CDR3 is TGTGCCTGGAACCTAGTGGGGACAGATACGCAGTATTTT. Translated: CAWNLVGTDTQYF.